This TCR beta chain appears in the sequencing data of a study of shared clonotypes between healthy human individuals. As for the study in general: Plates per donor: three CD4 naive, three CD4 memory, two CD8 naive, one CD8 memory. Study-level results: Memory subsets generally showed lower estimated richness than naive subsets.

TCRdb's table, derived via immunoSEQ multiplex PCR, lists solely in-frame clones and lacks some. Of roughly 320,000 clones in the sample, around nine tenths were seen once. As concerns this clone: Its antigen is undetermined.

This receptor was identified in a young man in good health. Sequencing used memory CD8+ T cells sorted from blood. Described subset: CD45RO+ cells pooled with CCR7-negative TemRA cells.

CDR3 sequence: CASSLDRVKLNEQYF. CDR3 coding DNA: TGCGCCAGCAGCTTGGACCGGGTGAAACTAAACGAGCAGTACTTC. The chain combines TRBV5-1 with TRBJ2-7; D is unclear. V lost 0 bases to trimming and J lost 5 bases, with 15 bases between them. CDR1 and CDR2 from the germline V gene are SGHRS and YFSETQ. The CDR3 is 15 residues long. Full variable domain (rest looked up from reference TRBV5-1 and TRBJ2-7): KAGVTQTPRYLIKTRGQQVTLSCSPISGHRSVSWYQQTPGQGLQFLFEYFSETQRNKGNFPGRFSGRQFSNSRSEMNVSTLELGDSALYLCASSLDRVKLNEQYFGPGTRLTVT.